This paragraph reports one T cell receptor beta chain. Its antigen is unidentified. This entry belongs to a study of cytomegalovirus exposure and HLA in healthy donors. Study-level results: Altogether, 150 to 200 TCR beta chains were recorded as cytomegalovirus-associated. Some public TCRs appeared in many individuals, while most sequences were rare.

Primers for the PCR totalled 60 Vbeta and 13 Jbeta. Using immunoSEQ multiplex PCR, the repertoire was profiled, and TCRdb retains in-frame clones only, with some absent. The table has 55,000 to 80,000 clones, roughly 86% seen once. The clonotype originates from a man younger than 30 in good health and CMV-seronegative. Sequencing was performed on PBMCs.

CDR3 sequence (DNA): TGTGCCAGCAGCCAAGAGGGACAGGGGGCGTACGAGCAGTACTTC. Translating gives CASSQEGQGAYEQYF. The J gene is TRBJ2-7, the V gene TRBV4-2; TRBD1 matches at 12 bases. Germline lookup yields CDR1 LGHNA and CDR2 YNFKEQ. Trimming took 0 bases from V and 4 from J; bases not matched to a gene: 1. The CDR3 covers 15 residues.